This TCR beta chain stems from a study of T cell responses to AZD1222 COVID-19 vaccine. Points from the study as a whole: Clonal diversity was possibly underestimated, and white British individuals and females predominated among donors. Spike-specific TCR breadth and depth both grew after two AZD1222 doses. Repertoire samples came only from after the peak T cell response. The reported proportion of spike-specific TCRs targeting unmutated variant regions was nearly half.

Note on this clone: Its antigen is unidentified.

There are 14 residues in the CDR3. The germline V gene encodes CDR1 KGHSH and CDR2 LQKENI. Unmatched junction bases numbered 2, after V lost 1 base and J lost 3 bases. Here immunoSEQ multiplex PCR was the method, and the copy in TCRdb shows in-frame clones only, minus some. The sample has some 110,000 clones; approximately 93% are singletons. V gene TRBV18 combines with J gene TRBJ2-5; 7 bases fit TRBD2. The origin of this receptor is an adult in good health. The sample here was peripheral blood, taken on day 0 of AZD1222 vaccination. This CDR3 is CASSPRAGEETQYF. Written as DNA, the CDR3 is TGTGCCAGCTCACCACGCGCGGGAGAAGAGACCCAGTACTTC.